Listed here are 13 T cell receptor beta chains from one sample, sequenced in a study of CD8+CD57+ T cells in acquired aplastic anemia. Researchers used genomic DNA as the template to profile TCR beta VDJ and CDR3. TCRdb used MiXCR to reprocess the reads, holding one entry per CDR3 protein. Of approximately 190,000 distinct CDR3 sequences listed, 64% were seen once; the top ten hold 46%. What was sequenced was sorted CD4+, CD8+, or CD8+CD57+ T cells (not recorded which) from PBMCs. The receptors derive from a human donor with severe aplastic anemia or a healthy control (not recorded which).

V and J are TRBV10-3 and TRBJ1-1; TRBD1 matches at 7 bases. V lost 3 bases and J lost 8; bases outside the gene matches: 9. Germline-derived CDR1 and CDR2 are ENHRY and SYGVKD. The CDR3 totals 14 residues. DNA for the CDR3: TGTGCCATCAGTGACTCCGGGACAGCGTTCGAAGCTTTCTTT. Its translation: CAISDSGTAFEAFF.

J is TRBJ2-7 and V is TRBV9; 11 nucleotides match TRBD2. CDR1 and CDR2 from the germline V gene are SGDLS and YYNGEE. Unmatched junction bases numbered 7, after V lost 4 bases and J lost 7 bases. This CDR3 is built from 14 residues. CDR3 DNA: TGTGCCAGCAGCCCCCGGGTAGCGGGGGGGGAGCAGTACTTC. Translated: CASSPRVAGGEQYF.

CDR3: CATSDSPTGWNEKLFF. The CDR3 region has the DNA TGTGCCACCAGTGATTCGCCGACAGGGTGGAATGAAAAACTGTTTTTT. The V and J genes are TRBV24-1 and TRBJ1-4; TRBD1 aligns across 7 bases. V trimming: 2 bases; J trimming: 5 bases; junction bases outside the gene matches: 7. Germline assignment: CDR1 KGHDR and CDR2 SFDVKD. The CDR3 is 16 amino acids.

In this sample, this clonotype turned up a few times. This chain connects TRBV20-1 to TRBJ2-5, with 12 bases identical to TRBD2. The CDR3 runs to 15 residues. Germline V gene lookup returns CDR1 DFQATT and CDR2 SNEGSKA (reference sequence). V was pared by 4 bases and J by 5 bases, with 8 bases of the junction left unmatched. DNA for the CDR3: TGCAGTGCTATAAGACTAGCGGGAGATGATGAGACCCAGTACTTC. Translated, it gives CSAIRLAGDDETQYF.

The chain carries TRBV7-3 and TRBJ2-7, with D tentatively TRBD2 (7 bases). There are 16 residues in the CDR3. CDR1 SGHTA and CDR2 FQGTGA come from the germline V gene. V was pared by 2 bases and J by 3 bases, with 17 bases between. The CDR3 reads CASSLPLGGGDYEQYF. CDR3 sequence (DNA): TGTGCCAGCAGCTTACCCCTAGGGGGGGGGGACTACGAGCAGTACTTC.

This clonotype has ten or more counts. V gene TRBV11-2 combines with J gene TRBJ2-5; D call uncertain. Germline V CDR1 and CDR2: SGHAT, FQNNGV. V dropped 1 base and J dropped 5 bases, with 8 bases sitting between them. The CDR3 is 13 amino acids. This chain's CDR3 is CASSLVATETQYF. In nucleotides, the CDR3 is TGTGCCAGCAGCTTAGTGGCTACGGAGACCCAGTACTTC. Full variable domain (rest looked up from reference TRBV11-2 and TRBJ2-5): EAGVAQSPRYKIIEKRQSVAFWCNPISGHATLYWYQQILGQGPKLLIQFQNNGVVDDSQLPKDRFSAERLKGVDSTLKIQPAKLEDSAVYLCASSLVATETQYFGPGTRLLVL.

The CDR3 nucleotides read TGTGCCAGCAGCGTCTCAGGGTGGGAGACCCAGTACTTC. Protein sequence: CASSVSGWETQYF. The chain is built from TRBV9 and TRBJ2-5, with D tentatively TRBD1 (5 bases). Trimming removed 2 bases at V and 5 bases at J, with 10 bases between. The CDR3 totals 13 residues. Germline V gives CDR1 SGDLS, CDR2 YYNGEE. The full variable domain, rest sourced from reference TRBV9 and TRBJ2-5, is DSGVTQTPKHLITATGQRVTLRCSPRSGDLSVYWYQQSLDQGLQFLIQYYNGEERAKGNILERFSAQQFPDLHSELNLSSLELGDSALYFCASSVSGWETQYFGPGTRLLVL.

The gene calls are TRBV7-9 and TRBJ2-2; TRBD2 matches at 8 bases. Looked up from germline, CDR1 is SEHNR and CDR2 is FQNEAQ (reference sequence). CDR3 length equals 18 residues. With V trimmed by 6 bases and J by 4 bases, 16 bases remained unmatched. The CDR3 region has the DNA TGTGCCAGCAGTTACCTCCCCGGTCGGGGGGGGCCCACCGGGGAGCTGTTTTTT. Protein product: CASSYLPGRGGPTGELFF.

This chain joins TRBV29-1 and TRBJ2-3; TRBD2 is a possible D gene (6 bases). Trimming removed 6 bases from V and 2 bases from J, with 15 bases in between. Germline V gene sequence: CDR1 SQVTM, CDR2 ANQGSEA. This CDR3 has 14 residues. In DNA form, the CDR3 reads TGCAGCGTGGGGGGACTCCATTCCACAGATACGCAGTATTTT. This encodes CSVGGLHSTDTQYF.

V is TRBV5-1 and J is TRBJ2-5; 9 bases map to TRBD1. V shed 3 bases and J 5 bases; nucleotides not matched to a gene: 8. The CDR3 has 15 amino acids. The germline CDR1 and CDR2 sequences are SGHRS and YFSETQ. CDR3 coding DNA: TGCGCCAGCAGCTCCGGGACAGGGAAAGGGGAGACCCAGTACTTC. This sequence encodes CASSSGTGKGETQYF.

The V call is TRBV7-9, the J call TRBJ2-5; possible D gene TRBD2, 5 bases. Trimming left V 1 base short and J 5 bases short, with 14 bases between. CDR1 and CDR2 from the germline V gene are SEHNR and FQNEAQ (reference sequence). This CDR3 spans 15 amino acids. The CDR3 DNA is TGTGCCAGCAGCTTAGAACGAGGGTTTTGGGAGACCCAGTACTTC. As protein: CASSLERGFWETQYF.

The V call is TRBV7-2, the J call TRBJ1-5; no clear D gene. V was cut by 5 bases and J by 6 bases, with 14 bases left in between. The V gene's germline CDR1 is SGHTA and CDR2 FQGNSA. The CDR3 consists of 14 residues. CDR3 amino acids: CASSQDGEAQPQHF. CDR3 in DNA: TGTGCCAGCAGCCAAGACGGGGAGGCTCAGCCCCAGCATTTT. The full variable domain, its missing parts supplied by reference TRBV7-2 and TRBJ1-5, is GAGVSQSPSNKVTEKGKDVELRCDPISGHTALYWYRQSLGQGLEFLIYFQGNSAPDKSGLPSDRFSAERTGGSVSTLTIQRTQQEDSAVYLCASSQDGEAQPQHFGDGTRLSIL.

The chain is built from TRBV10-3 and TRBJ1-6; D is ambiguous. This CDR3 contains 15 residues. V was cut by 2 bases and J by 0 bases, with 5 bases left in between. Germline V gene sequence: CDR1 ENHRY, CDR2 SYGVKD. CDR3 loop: CAISEEGSYNSPLHF. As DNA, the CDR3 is TGTGCCATCAGTGAGGAGGGCTCCTATAATTCACCCCTCCACTTT.